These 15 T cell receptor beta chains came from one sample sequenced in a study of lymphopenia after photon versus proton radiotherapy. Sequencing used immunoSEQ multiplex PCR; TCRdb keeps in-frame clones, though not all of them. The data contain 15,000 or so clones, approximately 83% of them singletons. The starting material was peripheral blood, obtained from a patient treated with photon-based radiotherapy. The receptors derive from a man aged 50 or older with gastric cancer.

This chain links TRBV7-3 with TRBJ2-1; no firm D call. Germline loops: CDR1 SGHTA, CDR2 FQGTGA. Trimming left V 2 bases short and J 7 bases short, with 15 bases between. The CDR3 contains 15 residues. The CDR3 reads CASSLRSRVDNEQFF. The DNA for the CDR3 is TGTGCCAGCAGCTTACGCAGCCGAGTGGATAATGAGCAGTTCTTC.

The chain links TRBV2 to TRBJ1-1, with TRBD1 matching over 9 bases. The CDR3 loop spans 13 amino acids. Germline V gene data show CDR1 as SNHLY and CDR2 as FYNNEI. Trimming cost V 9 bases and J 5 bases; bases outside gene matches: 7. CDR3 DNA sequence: TGTGCCAGGGGGACAGGGCGGTGGACTGAAGCTTTCTTT. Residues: CARGTGRWTEAFF.

CDR3 in amino acids: CASSLDGAGGEKLFF. In nucleotides, the CDR3 is TGTGCCAGCAGCTTGGACGGCGCGGGGGGTGAAAAACTGTTTTTT. The rearrangement links TRBV5-6 to TRBJ1-4; TRBD1 might be the D (5 bases). V was cut by 0 bases and J by 7 bases, with 13 bases left in between. The germline gives CDR1 SGHDT, CDR2 YYEEEE. The CDR3 covers 15 residues.

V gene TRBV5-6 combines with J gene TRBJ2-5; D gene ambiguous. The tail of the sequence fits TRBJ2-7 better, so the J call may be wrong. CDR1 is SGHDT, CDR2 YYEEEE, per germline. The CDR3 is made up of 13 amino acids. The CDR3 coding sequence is TGTGCCAGCAGCTTTGTGACCTCCTACGAGCAGTACTTC. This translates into CASSFVTSYEQYF.

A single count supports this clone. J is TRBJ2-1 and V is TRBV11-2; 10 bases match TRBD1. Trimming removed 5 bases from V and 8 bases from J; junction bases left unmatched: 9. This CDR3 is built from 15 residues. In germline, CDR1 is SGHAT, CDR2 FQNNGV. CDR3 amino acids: CASSKPGQGIHEQFF. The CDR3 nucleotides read TGTGCCAGCAGCAAACCGGGACAGGGGATCCATGAGCAGTTCTTC.

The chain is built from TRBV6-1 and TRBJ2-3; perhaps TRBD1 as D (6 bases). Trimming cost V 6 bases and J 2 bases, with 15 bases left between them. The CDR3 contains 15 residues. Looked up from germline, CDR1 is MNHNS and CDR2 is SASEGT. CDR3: CASRLSDSITDTQYF. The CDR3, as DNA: TGTGCCAGCAGGCTTTCGGACAGTATCACAGATACGCAGTATTTT.

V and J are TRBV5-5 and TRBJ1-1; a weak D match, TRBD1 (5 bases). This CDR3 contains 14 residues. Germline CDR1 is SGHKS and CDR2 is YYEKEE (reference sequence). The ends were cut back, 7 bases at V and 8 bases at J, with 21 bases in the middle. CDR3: CASAHTERQREAFF. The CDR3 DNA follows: TGTGCCAGCGCGCACACAGAAAGACAGCGAGAAGCTTTCTTT.

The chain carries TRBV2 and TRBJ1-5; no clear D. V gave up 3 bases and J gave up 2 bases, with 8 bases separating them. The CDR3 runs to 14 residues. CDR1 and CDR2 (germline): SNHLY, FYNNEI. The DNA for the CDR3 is TGTGCCAGCAGTGAGGGAAGGGGCAATCAGCCCCAGCATTTT. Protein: CASSEGRGNQPQHF. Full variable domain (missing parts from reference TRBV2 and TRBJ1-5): EPEVTQTPSHQVTQMGQEVILRCVPISNHLYFYWYRQILGQKVEFLVSFYNNEISEKSEIFDDQFSVERPDGSNFTLKIRSTKLEDSAMYFCASSEGRGNQPQHFGDGTRLSIL.

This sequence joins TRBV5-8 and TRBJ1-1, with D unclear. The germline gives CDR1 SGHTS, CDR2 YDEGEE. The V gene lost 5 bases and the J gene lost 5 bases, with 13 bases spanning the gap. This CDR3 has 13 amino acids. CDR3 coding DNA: TGTGCCAGCAGGACCACAAGCTGGACTGAAGCTTTCTTT. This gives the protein CASRTTSWTEAFF.

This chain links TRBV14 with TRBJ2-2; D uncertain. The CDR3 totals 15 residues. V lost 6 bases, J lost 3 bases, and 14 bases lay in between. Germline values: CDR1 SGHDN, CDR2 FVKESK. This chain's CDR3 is CASSSKVHYTGELFF. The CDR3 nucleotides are TGTGCCAGCAGTAGTAAAGTTCACTACACCGGGGAGCTGTTTTTT.

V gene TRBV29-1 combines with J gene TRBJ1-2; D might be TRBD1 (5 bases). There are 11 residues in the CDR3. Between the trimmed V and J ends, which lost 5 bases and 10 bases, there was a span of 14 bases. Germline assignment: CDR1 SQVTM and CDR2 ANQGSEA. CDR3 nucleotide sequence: TGCAGCGTTACAACTGGGACCGACTACACCTTC. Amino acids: CSVTTGTDYTF.

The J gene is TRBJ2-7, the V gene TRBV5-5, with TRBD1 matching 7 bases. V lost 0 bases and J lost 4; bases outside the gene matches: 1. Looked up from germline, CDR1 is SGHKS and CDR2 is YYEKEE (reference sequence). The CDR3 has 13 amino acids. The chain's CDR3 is CASSLVTGYEQYV. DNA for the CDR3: TGTGCCAGCAGCTTGGTGACAGGGTACGAGCAGTACGTC.

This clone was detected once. The CDR3, as DNA: TGTGCCAGTAGTACCAGGACTAGCGGGTACACAGATACGCAGTATTTT. This translates into CASSTRTSGYTDTQYF. V and J are TRBV19 and TRBJ2-3; 11 nucleotides line up with TRBD2. Germline CDR1 reads LNHDA; CDR2 reads SQIVND (reference sequence). The CDR3 loop spans 16 amino acids. Trimming removed 4 bases from V and 2 bases from J; junction bases left unmatched: 5. Drawing the rest from reference TRBV19 and TRBJ2-3, the complete variable domain is DGGITQSPKYLFRKEGQNVTLSCEQNLNHDAMYWYRQDPGQGLRLIYYSQIVNDFQKGDIAEGYSVSREKKESFPLTVTSAQKNPTAFYLCASSTRTSGYTDTQYFGPGTRLTVL.

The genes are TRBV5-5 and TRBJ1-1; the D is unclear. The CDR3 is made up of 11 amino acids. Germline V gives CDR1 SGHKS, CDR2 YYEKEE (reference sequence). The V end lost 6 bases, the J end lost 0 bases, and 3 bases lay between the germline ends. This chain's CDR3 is CASTMNTEAFF. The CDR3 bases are TGTGCCAGCACCATGAACACTGAAGCTTTCTTT.

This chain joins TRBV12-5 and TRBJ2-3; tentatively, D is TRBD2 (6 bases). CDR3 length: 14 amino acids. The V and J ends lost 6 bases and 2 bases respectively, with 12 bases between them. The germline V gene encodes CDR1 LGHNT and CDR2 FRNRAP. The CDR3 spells CASGRDGDTDTQYF. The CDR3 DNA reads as TGTGCTAGTGGGCGGGACGGCGACACAGATACGCAGTATTTT.